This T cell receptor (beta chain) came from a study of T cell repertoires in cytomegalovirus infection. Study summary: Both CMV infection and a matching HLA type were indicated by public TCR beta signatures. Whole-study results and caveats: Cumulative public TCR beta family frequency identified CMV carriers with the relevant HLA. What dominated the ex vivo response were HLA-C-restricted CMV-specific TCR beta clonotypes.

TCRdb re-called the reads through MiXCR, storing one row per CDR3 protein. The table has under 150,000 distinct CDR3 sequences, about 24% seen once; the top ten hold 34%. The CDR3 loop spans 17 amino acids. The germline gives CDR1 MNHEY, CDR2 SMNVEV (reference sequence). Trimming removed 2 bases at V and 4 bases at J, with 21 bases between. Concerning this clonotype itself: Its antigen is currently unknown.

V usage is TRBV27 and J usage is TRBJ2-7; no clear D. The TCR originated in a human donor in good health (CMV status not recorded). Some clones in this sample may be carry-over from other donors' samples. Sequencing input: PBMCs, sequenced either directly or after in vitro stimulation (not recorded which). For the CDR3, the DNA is TGTGCCAGCAGTTTAGGCGTCGTGTCGGCCCTTTCATACGAGCAGTACTTC. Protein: CASSLGVVSALSYEQYF.